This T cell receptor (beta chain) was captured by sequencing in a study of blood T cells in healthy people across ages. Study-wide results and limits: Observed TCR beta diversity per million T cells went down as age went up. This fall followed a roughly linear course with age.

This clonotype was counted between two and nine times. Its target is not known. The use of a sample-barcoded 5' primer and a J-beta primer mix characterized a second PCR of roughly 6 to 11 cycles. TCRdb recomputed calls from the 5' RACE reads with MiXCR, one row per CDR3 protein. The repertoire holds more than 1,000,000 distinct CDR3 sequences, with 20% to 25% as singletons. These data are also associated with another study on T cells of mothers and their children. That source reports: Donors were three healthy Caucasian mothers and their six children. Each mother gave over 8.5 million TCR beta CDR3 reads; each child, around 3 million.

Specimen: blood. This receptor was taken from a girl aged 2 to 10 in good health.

The CDR3: CAIMMNNEQFF. The CDR3 bases are TGTGCCATCATGATGAACAATGAGCAGTTCTTC. The V call is TRBV10-3, the J call TRBJ2-1; D not resolved. The CDR3 is 11 amino acids. Trimming removed 7 bases from V and 5 bases from J, with 6 bases in between. Looked up from germline, CDR1 is ENHRY and CDR2 is SYGVKD.